This TCR beta chain was sequenced for a study of regulatory T cells in long-lasting Graves disease. Overall study results and limits: Persistent patients shared more public clonotypes (approximately 2,500) than new patients (about 960). TRBV28, TRBJ1-2 and TRBJ2-5 were favored in persistent disease.

The CDR3 totals 15 residues. With 5 bases removed from V and 3 bases from J, the gap between germline ends came to 20 bases. CDR1 is DFQATT and CDR2 is SNEGSKA in the germline V gene (reference sequence). Time point denoted: newly diagnosed GD, antithyroid drugs for less than 3 months. Construction of the TCR library relied on RNA isolated from PBMCs. Building the TCR beta libraries relied on iRepertoire HTBI primers, and CDR3 regions underwent Arm-PCR. One entry per CDR3 protein results from TCRdb running MiXCR on the multiplex PCR reads. This sample has about 560,000 distinct CDR3 sequences, with about 16% found just once. This clonotype was seen only a few times. Its antigen is currently unknown. The sample also formed part of further work on T cells in Graves' hyperthyroidism and ophthalmopathy. According to that study: In the blood, most expanded thyroid clonotypes above 0.001 appeared as well.

The sample in question was peripheral blood mononuclear cells (PBMCs), obtained at new diagnosis, from a patient treated with antithyroid drugs. This TCR was recovered from a man aged 18 to 35 with Graves disease. This chain joins TRBV20-1 and TRBJ2-7; D gene uncertain. CDR3 sequence (DNA): TGCAGTGCTTCGGTGGACGCCCTCTCTCGCTACGAGCAGTACTTC. Translation: CSASVDALSRYEQYF.